This T cell receptor beta chain was obtained from a study of cytomegalovirus exposure and HLA in healthy donors. Concerning this clone itself: The target antigen is unknown.

13 Jbeta primers and 60 Vbeta primers were used for the PCR. TCRdb's table, derived via immunoSEQ multiplex PCR, lists solely in-frame clones and lacks some. The ten most abundant clones cover about 0.74% of a sample with 190,000 or so clones. Study-wide results and caveats: With later analysis, a missense DCLRE1C variant became linked to TCR beta V- and J-gene trimming.

Sample: PBMCs. This TCR came from a boy younger than 18 in good health and CMV-seronegative.

For the CDR3, the DNA is TGTGCCAGCAGCTCGGGGGGACAGGTCCACACTGAAGCTTTCTTT. The encoded protein is CASSSGGQVHTEAFF. This rearrangement joins TRBV7-3 to TRBJ1-1; 8 bases are a match to TRBD1. Germline CDR1 is SGHTA and CDR2 is FQGTGA. There are 15 residues in the CDR3. After removal of 4 bases from V and 3 bases from J, the junction contained 7 bases not matched to a gene.